These 28 T cell receptor beta chains share one sample of origin, sequenced in a study of Graves' ophthalmopathy and Graves' hyperthyroidism. From RNA, the CDR3 regions of TCR beta chains were amplified and sequenced. Following a first-round RT-PCR that used HTBI primers, a second-round multiplex PCR was carried out. TCRdb called the multiplex PCR reads again in MiXCR, with one record for every CDR3 protein. The table has about 480,000 distinct CDR3 sequences, around 14% seen once. The sequenced sample was blood. The origin of the receptors is a woman under 40 with Graves' ophthalmopathy.

This clonotype showed up just a few times. The rearrangement joins TRBV6-1 to TRBJ1-1, with 8 bases lining up with TRBD1. With V trimmed by 5 bases and J by 11 bases, 7 bases remained unmatched. Germline assignment: CDR1 MNHNS and CDR2 SASEGT. The CDR3 loop spans 12 amino acids. The CDR3: CASSRTGFLAFF. The CDR3 bases are TGTGCCAGCAGTCGGACAGGGTTCCTTGCTTTCTTT.

This clonotype was found many times. The chain is built from TRBV10-3 and TRBJ1-5; perhaps TRBD1 as D (5 bases). The germline V gene has CDR1 ENHRY and CDR2 SYGVKD. Trimming pared 5 bases from V and 4 bases from J, leaving 15 bases between. The CDR3 sequence is 15 residues long. The CDR3 DNA sequence: TGTGCCATCAGTCCGGTGAGGGGTGAAAATCAGCCCCAGCATTTT. It is translated as CAISPVRGENQPQHF.

Regarding this clonotype: A much larger clone differs by one base, so this may be a read error. CDR3: CASTRGYPDPSSYEQYF. DNA of the CDR3: TGTGCCAGCACCCGAGGGTATCCAGACCCAAGCTCCTACGAGCAGTACTTC. The chain is built from TRBV6-2 or TRBV6-3 and TRBJ2-7, with TRBD2 as a possible D gene (5 bases). CDR3 size: 17 residues. V shed 7 bases and J shed 0 bases, with 22 bases lying between them. Germline V gene data show CDR1 as MNHEY and CDR2 as SVGEGT.

The sample holds many counts of this clonotype. The genes are TRBV11-3 and TRBJ1-6; D ambiguous. The CDR3 extends over 12 amino acids. Trimming took 4 bases from V and 7 from J, leaving 5 bases between them. The germline CDR1 and CDR2 sequences are SGHNT and YENEEA. CDR3 protein: CASSSTNSPLHF. In nucleotides, the CDR3 is TGTGCCAGCAGCTCAACAAATTCACCCCTCCACTTT.

There are many counts of this clonotype. CDR3 sequence: CSARDQIRAPNSPLHF. CDR3 in DNA: TGCAGTGCTAGAGATCAAATCAGAGCCCCAAATTCACCCCTCCACTTT. The rearrangement links TRBV20-1 to TRBJ1-6; no reliable D call. The V and J ends lost 0 bases and 7 bases respectively, with 16 bases between them. The CDR3 runs 16 residues. The germline gives CDR1 DFQATT, CDR2 SNEGSKA (reference sequence).

V usage is TRBV10-2 and J usage is TRBJ1-1; 7 nucleotides agree with TRBD1. The J segment lost 3 bases and the V segment lost 8 bases, leaving 12 bases of the junction unmatched. The CDR3 loop spans 15 amino acids. Germline V CDR1 and CDR2: WSHSY, SAAADI. CDR3 coding DNA: TGCGCCAGCGGCCGATCCAGGGGGTTAGACACTGAAGCTTTCTTT. Its protein is CASGRSRGLDTEAFF.

In regard to this clonotype: A much larger clone differs from this one at a single base, so this may be a read error. CDR3 DNA sequence: TGTGCCAGCAGCCGGGGACAGGGGTTTTGGAGCACTGAAGCTTCCTTT. It encodes CASSRGQGFWSTEASF. This chain connects TRBV6-1 to TRBJ1-1, with 10 nucleotides matching TRBD1. The CDR3 totals 16 residues. CDR1 is MNHNS and CDR2 is SASEGT in the germline V gene.

This clonotype was seen many times. V and J are TRBV12-3 or TRBV12-4 and TRBJ2-7; 7 nucleotides align to TRBD1. V lost 6 bases and J lost 7; bases outside the gene matches: 12. The CDR3 runs to 14 residues. The CDR3 DNA is TGTGCCAGCAGCCCTGACAGGGTGTCGGGGGAGCAGTACTTC. Translated: CASSPDRVSGEQYF.

This clonotype was seen a handful of times. The V gene is TRBV12-3 or TRBV12-4, the J gene TRBJ1-1; D may be TRBD1 (5 bases). The CDR3 totals 14 residues. V was pared by 4 bases and J by 4 bases, with 13 bases between. The CDR3 loop is CASSSSREVTEAFF. In DNA form, the CDR3 reads TGTGCCAGCAGTTCAAGCAGGGAGGTCACTGAAGCTTTCTTT.

This clonotype showed up many times. The gene calls are TRBV4-1 and TRBJ2-2; 10 bases agree with TRBD1. The CDR3 loop spans 15 amino acids. Losses at the gene ends were 1 base for V and 7 bases for J; bases not matched to a gene: 3. Germline V gene data show CDR1 as MGHRA and CDR2 as YSYEKL. The CDR3 loop is CASSQGDRGIGELFF. CDR3 bases: TGCGCCAGCAGCCAAGGGGACAGGGGAATCGGGGAGCTGTTTTTT.

This clonotype appeared many times. This chain joins TRBV19 and TRBJ1-1, with D unresolved. The V gene lost 6 bases and the J gene lost 3 bases, with 8 bases spanning the gap. The CDR3 covers 12 residues. The germline V gene has CDR1 LNHDA and CDR2 SQIVND (reference sequence). This CDR3 is CASRAGYTEAFF. The DNA for the CDR3 is TGTGCCAGTAGGGCCGGATACACTGAAGCTTTCTTT.

This clonotype showed up many times. The J gene is TRBJ1-1, the V gene TRBV6-2 or TRBV6-3; D perhaps matches TRBD1 (6 bases). The CDR3 covers 12 residues. Trimming took off 2 bases at V and 12 bases at J, with 13 bases between the two ends. Germline lookup yields CDR1 MNHEY and CDR2 SVGEGT. CDR3 sequence: CASSYAQGSTFF. CDR3 coding DNA: TGTGCCAGCAGTTACGCACAGGGATCAACTTTCTTT.

Note on this clonotype: A much larger clonotype is one base distant, so this may be a read error. The chain combines TRBV20-1 with TRBJ2-5; 10 bases fit TRBD1. In germline, CDR1 is DFQATT, CDR2 SNEGSKA (reference sequence). The CDR3 is 15 residues long. V was pared by 1 base and J by 14 bases, with 16 bases of the junction left unmatched. As DNA, the CDR3 is TGCAGTGCTAGAGGGACAGGGGGAGGGCTTCCGACACAATACTTC. Protein product: CSARGTGGGLPTQYF.

This clonotype was seen only a few times. The rearrangement links TRBV30 to TRBJ1-2; D is uncertain. V lost 1 base, J lost 4 bases, and 7 bases lay in between. Looked up from germline, CDR1 is GTSNPN and CDR2 is SVGIG (reference sequence). The CDR3 contains 12 residues. The CDR3 is CAWSESSYGYTF. The CDR3 DNA reads TGTGCCTGGAGTGAGTCAAGCTATGGCTACACCTTC.

This clonotype was seen a handful of times. This chain joins TRBV2 and TRBJ2-2; TRBD1 is a possible D gene (5 bases). The CDR3 contains 15 residues. The V gene's germline CDR1 is SNHLY and CDR2 FYNNEI. V was cut by 6 bases and J by 3 bases, with 14 bases left in between. The CDR3 region is CASRSRVLDTGELFF. CDR3 coding DNA: TGTGCCAGCAGAAGCAGGGTACTGGACACCGGGGAGCTGTTTTTT. The whole variable domain, filled in from reference TRBV2 and TRBJ2-2, reads EPEVTQTPSHQVTQMGQEVILRCVPISNHLYFYWYRQILGQKVEFLVSFYNNEISEKSEIFDDQFSVERPDGSNFTLKIRSTKLEDSAMYFCASRSRVLDTGELFFGEGSRLTVL.

This clonotype was seen at least ten times. The V call is TRBV6-5, the J call TRBJ1-1, with D perhaps matching TRBD1 (6 bases). Trimming took off 7 bases at V and 4 bases at J, with 13 bases between the two ends. The CDR3 sequence is 13 residues long. The germline gives CDR1 MNHEY, CDR2 SVGAGI. This CDR3 is CASIKGGGTEAFF. The CDR3 region has the DNA TGTGCCAGCATCAAGGGGGGGGGCACTGAAGCTTTCTTT.

This clonotype was recorded at least ten times. As DNA, the CDR3 is TGTGCCAGCAGCATCCGGGGGATAAATCAGCCCCAGCATTTT. Its translation is CASSIRGINQPQHF. This chain joins TRBV6-1 and TRBJ1-5, with a tentative D call TRBD1 (5 bases). Trimming stripped 6 bases from V and 4 bases from J, with 13 bases between. There are 14 residues in the CDR3. CDR1 is MNHNS and CDR2 is SASEGT in the germline V gene.

This clonotype was counted ten times or more. J is TRBJ2-2 and V is TRBV12-3 or TRBV12-4; 8 positions agree with TRBD2. Unmatched junction bases numbered 10, after V lost 6 bases and J lost 4 bases. This CDR3 has 16 residues. The CDR3 loop is CASSLAGPGVTGELFF. The CDR3 nucleotides are TGTGCCAGCAGCCTAGCGGGCCCCGGGGTCACCGGGGAGCTGTTTTTT.

This clonotype was counted a single time. The V and J genes are TRBV24-1 and TRBJ2-5; D unresolved. Germline V gene sequence: CDR1 KGHDR, CDR2 SFDVKD. The CDR3 sequence is 13 residues long. V was clipped by 9 bases and J by 5 bases, with 15 bases between them. CDR3 in amino acids: CATGLGSEETQYF. CDR3 DNA sequence: TGTGCCACCGGTTTAGGAAGCGAGGAGACCCAGTACTTC.

The chain carries TRBV28 and TRBJ1-1; 7 nucleotides agree with TRBD1. This CDR3 has 14 amino acids. Germline CDR1 MDHEN, CDR2 SYDVKM. V was pared by 10 bases and J by 2 bases, with 10 bases of the junction left unmatched. This chain's CDR3 is CATSRTGLNTEAFF. DNA for the CDR3: TGTGCCACCAGCAGGACAGGACTTAACACTGAAGCTTTCTTT.

This clonotype was detected ten times or more. The V call is TRBV20-1, the J call TRBJ2-4, with D perhaps TRBD1 (6 bases). Germline CDR1 is DFQATT and CDR2 is SNEGSKA (reference sequence). V lost 0 bases and J lost 0, with 12 bases in between. The CDR3 sequence is 16 residues long. The DNA of the CDR3 is TGCAGTGCTAGAGATGGGACATCCCTAGCCAAAAACATTCAGTACTTC. The encoded protein is CSARDGTSLAKNIQYF.

This clonotype was seen at least ten times. In DNA form, the CDR3 reads TGTGCCAGCAGTGTTTATTTGGAGGCTGAAGCTTTCTTT. Protein sequence: CASSVYLEAEAFF. The chain is built from TRBV6-1 and TRBJ1-1; D remains ambiguous. This CDR3 contains 13 residues. Trimming cost V 4 bases and J 6 bases, with 12 bases left between them. Germline lookup yields CDR1 MNHNS and CDR2 SASEGT.

The J gene is TRBJ1-5, the V gene TRBV6-5, with TRBD1 as a possible D gene (5 bases). Germline CDR1 and CDR2: MNHEY and SVGAGI. Deletions cut 0 bases from V and 2 bases from J, with 11 bases between. This CDR3 has 16 residues. The CDR3 sequence: CASSYSGAGGNQPQHF. DNA for the CDR3: TGTGCCAGCAGTTACTCAGGGGCAGGAGGCAATCAGCCCCAGCATTTT.

For this clonotype: It is likely a read error, because the conserved phenylalanine at the end of the CDR3 is missing. The chain combines TRBV12-3 or TRBV12-4 with TRBJ1-1, with 9 bases identical to TRBD1. V dropped 1 base and J dropped 4; count of bases not matched to a gene: 7. The CDR3 consists of 16 residues. CDR3 sequence: CASSLGDRVITTEAFS. CDR3 nucleotides: TGTGCCAGCAGTTTAGGGGACAGGGTTATAACCACTGAAGCTTTCTCT.

This clonotype showed up many times. The chain uses TRBV6-1 and TRBJ1-1; D perhaps matches TRBD1 (5 bases). Germline CDR1 is MNHNS and CDR2 is SASEGT. The CDR3 is 12 amino acids. The V end lost 8 bases, the J end lost 6 bases, and 13 bases lay between the germline ends. DNA for the CDR3: TGTGCCAGCGTCTCAGGGTCGCCTGAAGCTTTCTTT. This encodes CASVSGSPEAFF.

A word on this clonotype: A much larger clone differs from this one at a single base, so this may be a read error. J is TRBJ2-7 and V is TRBV12-3 or TRBV12-4; D is unresolved. This CDR3 has 14 residues. CDR3 protein: CASSPDWTSYELYF. The CDR3, as DNA: TGTGCCAGCAGTCCAGACTGGACCTCCTACGAGCTGTACTTC.

At least ten counts were recorded for this clonotype. The chain employs TRBV24-1 and TRBJ1-5; D ambiguous. Between the trimmed V and J ends, which lost 2 bases and 5 bases, there was a span of 6 bases. This CDR3 region has 13 residues. Germline CDR1 is KGHDR and CDR2 is SFDVKD. CDR3 residues: CATSDSEDQPQHF. DNA of the CDR3: TGTGCCACCAGTGATTCCGAAGATCAGCCCCAGCATTTT.

This clonotype showed up many times. J is TRBJ2-2 and V is TRBV2; D may correspond to TRBD1 or TRBD2 (5 bases each). V lost 7 bases to trimming and J lost 5 bases, with 14 bases between them. The CDR3 is 14 amino acids. Germline V lookup: CDR1 SNHLY, CDR2 FYNNEI. Here the CDR3 DNA reads TGTGCCAGCACCGCCCAGGGACGTACCGGGGAGCTGTTTTTT. Its protein is CASTAQGRTGELFF.